This T cell receptor (beta chain) was captured by sequencing in a study of human T cells and chemical hapten exposure. Broader study findings: Alopecia in all donors means immunity may differ from healthy individuals.

TCRdb re-analysed the RACE reads in MiXCR, keeping a single row per CDR3 protein. The profile shows approximately 57,000 distinct CDR3 sequences, about 9% of them singletons. Time point reported: patch test 1, 2 weeks after DPC sensitization. Treatment meaning: therapeutic diphenylcyclopropenone sensitization with weekly scalp DPC. The CDR3 is 14 residues long. Trimming took off 2 bases at V and 6 bases at J, with 16 bases between the two ends. The germline gives CDR1 GTSNPN, CDR2 SVGIG (reference sequence). As for this clonotype: Its specificity is not known.

The material sequenced was whole blood, taken in connection with sensitization to the hapten diphenylcyclopropenone (DPC). This sequence joins TRBV30 and TRBJ1-2; D is undetermined. The TCR originated in a woman in her thirties or forties with alopecia areata. Some clones in this sample may be carry-over from other donors' samples. The CDR3 region has the DNA TGTGCCTGGAGTCGACCGGGCATATGGGATGGCTACACCTTC. Translating it yields CAWSRPGIWDGYTF.